The 9 T cell receptor beta chains listed next were all sequenced from one sample in a study of blood T cell repertoires in COVID-19. The repertoire was sequenced with immunoSEQ multiplex PCR; TCRdb's copy has only in-frame clones and lacks some. The repertoire holds 300,000 to 350,000 clones, with nearly 90% as singletons. Specimen: peripheral blood. Receptor source: a woman in her forties with COVID-19, enrolled during active disease.

This clone has more than one count but fewer than ten. The chain couples TRBV3-1 (or the pseudogene TRBV3-2) to TRBJ2-3; 11 bases line up with TRBD2. The CDR3 contains 16 residues. V lost 3 bases to trimming and J lost 5 bases; unmatched junction nucleotides: 7. Germline CDR1 is LGHDT and CDR2 is YNNKEL (reference sequence). CDR3 nucleotides: TGTGCCAGCAGCCATGATATAGCGGGGGGGCGAGATACGCAGTATTTT. It translates to CASSHDIAGGRDTQYF.

The genes are TRBV9 and TRBJ1-4, with 8 positions matching TRBD1. V lost 3 bases to trimming and J lost 8 bases; unmatched junction nucleotides: 9. CDR3 length: 15 amino acids. CDR1 is SGDLS and CDR2 is YYNGEE in the germline V gene. In nucleotides, the CDR3 is TGTGCCAGCAGCGACGGGACAGGTGGTGGCGAAAAACTGTTTTTT. The encoded protein is CASSDGTGGGEKLFF.

V usage is TRBV5-1 and J usage is TRBJ2-1; 11 bases are shared with TRBD2. Trimming at V came to 0 bases and at J to 0 bases, leaving 5 bases not matched to a gene. Germline CDR1 SGHRS, CDR2 YFSETQ. There are 18 residues in the CDR3. This CDR3 is CASSLGLAGWGSYNEQFF. DNA of the CDR3: TGCGCCAGCAGCTTGGGACTAGCGGGATGGGGCTCCTACAATGAGCAGTTCTTC.

The chain couples TRBV5-5 to TRBJ2-2, with 8 positions matching TRBD1. Looked up from germline, CDR1 is SGHKS and CDR2 is YYEKEE (reference sequence). With 4 bases clipped from V and 5 bases from J, the junction kept 7 bases outside the gene matches. The CDR3 covers 15 residues. As DNA, the CDR3 is TGTGCCAGCAGCCAGGACAGGGTAGGAACCGGGGAGCTGTTTTTT. Its protein is CASSQDRVGTGELFF.

The chain has TRBV5-6 and TRBJ2-5; TRBD1 matches at 9 bases. V was pared by 0 bases and J by 1 base, with 7 bases of the junction left unmatched. CDR1 SGHDT and CDR2 YYEEEE come from the germline V gene. The CDR3 has 17 amino acids. Here the CDR3 DNA reads TGTGCCAGCAGCTTGGGTCTCGGACAGGGGACCCAAGAGACCCAGTACTTC. This sequence encodes CASSLGLGQGTQETQYF.

This clone was picked up one time. The chain combines TRBV19 with TRBJ1-1, with a possible D match to TRBD1 (5 bases). The V and J ends lost 0 bases and 10 bases respectively, with 12 bases between them. The germline CDR1 and CDR2 sequences are LNHDA and SQIVND (reference sequence). The CDR3 consists of 13 residues. As DNA, the CDR3 is TGTGCCAGTAGTATAGATGGCAGGGTCGGAGCTTTCTTT. Encoded protein: CASSIDGRVGAFF.

This clone has a single count. This sequence joins TRBV19 and TRBJ1-4, with TRBD1 matching 9 bases. Germline-derived CDR1 and CDR2 are LNHDA and SQIVND (reference sequence). The ends lost 5 bases at V and 5 bases at J; junction bases unmatched: 9. CDR3 size: 16 residues. CDR3 DNA: TGTGCCAGTAGTCCCGGACAGGGGAGGGTGAATGAAAAACTGTTTTTT. It yields the protein CASSPGQGRVNEKLFF. The variable domain in full, completed from reference TRBV19 and TRBJ1-4, reads DGGITQSPKYLFRKEGQNVTLSCEQNLNHDAMYWYRQDPGQGLRLIYYSQIVNDFQKGDIAEGYSVSREKKESFPLTVTSAQKNPTAFYLCASSPGQGRVNEKLFFGSGTQLSVL.

This clone appeared a few times. The DNA for the CDR3 is TGTGCCAGCAGCAAAGACGGTTTCAATCAGCCCCAGCATTTT. Amino acid sequence: CASSKDGFNQPQHF. The V gene is TRBV7-9, the J gene TRBJ1-5; D unclear. Germline lookup yields CDR1 SEHNR and CDR2 FQNEAQ (reference sequence). The CDR3 length is 14 residues. With 5 bases removed from V and 3 bases from J, the gap between germline ends came to 11 bases.

This chain joins TRBV5-1 and TRBJ2-2; no clear D. The ends were cut back, 7 bases at V and 1 base at J, with 5 bases in the middle. The CDR3 has 12 amino acids. CDR1 and CDR2 (germline): SGHRS, YFSETQ. CDR3 DNA sequence: TGCGCCAGCCGACAGAACACCGGGGAGCTGTTTTTT. Amino acids: CASRQNTGELFF. The full variable domain, completed using reference TRBV5-1 and TRBJ2-2, is KAGVTQTPRYLIKTRGQQVTLSCSPISGHRSVSWYQQTPGQGLQFLFEYFSETQRNKGNFPGRFSGRQFSNSRSEMNVSTLELGDSALYLCASRQNTGELFFGEGSRLTVL.